The 8 T cell receptor beta chains below were found in one sample sequenced in a study of cytomegalovirus exposure and HLA in healthy donors. PCR was performed using 60 Vbeta and 13 Jbeta primers. The table came from immunoSEQ multiplex PCR; TCRdb's copy has only in-frame clones and leaves some out. The profile shows some 83,000 clones, less than 85% of them singletons. The sample taken for sequencing was PBMCs. These receptors came from a man in his fifties or sixties in good health and CMV-seronegative.

The rearrangement links TRBV7-9 to TRBJ2-7, with unresolved D. The germline V gene has CDR1 SEHNR and CDR2 FQNEAQ (reference sequence). This CDR3 has 14 amino acids. V lost 4 bases and J 1 base, leaving 11 bases between the germline ends. The CDR3 DNA follows: TGTGCCAGCAGCTCGCCCGCGGCATCCTACGAGCAGTACTTC. Translating gives CASSSPAASYEQYF.

The J gene is TRBJ2-1, the V gene TRBV7-9, with D possibly being TRBD1 (5 bases). V dropped 5 bases and J dropped 6 bases, with 14 bases sitting between them. CDR1 and CDR2 from the germline V gene are SEHNR and FQNEAQ (reference sequence). The CDR3 is 14 residues long. CDR3 in DNA: TGTGCCAGCAGCCCTCGTGACAGAGTCAATGAGCAGTTCTTC. This codes for CASSPRDRVNEQFF. The full variable domain, its missing parts supplied by reference TRBV7-9 and TRBJ2-1, is DTGVSQNPRHKITKRGQNVTFRCDPISEHNRLYWYRQTLGQGPEFLTYFQNEAQLEKSRLLSDRFSAERPKGSFSTLEIQRTEQGDSAMYLCASSPRDRVNEQFFGPGTRLTVL.

The chain uses TRBV18 and TRBJ2-3; tentatively, D is TRBD2 (7 bases). This CDR3 region has 14 residues. Germline loops: CDR1 KGHSH, CDR2 LQKENI. V lost 4 bases, J lost 6 bases, and 14 bases lay in between. The CDR3 here is CASSQSGGRDTQYF. CDR3 bases: TGTGCCAGCTCACAATCGGGGGGCAGGGATACGCAGTATTTT. The full variable domain, in which reference TRBV18 and TRBJ2-3 provide the parts outside the CDR3, is NAGVMQNPRHLVRRRGQEARLRCSPMKGHSHVYWYRQLPEEGLKFMVYLQKENIIDESGMPKERFSAEFPKEGPSILRIQQVVRGDSAAYFCASSQSGGRDTQYFGPGTRLTVL.

The V gene is TRBV30, the J gene TRBJ1-2, with D possibly being TRBD1 (6 bases). The germline V gene encodes CDR1 GTSNPN and CDR2 SVGIG (reference sequence). V lost 1 base to trimming and J lost 8 bases, with 14 bases between them. The CDR3 covers 13 residues. CDR3 sequence reads: CAWSARTAMGYTF. The CDR3 DNA reads as TGTGCCTGGAGTGCCAGGACAGCTATGGGCTACACCTTC.

The chain joins TRBV5-5 to TRBJ2-7; 9 bases agree with TRBD1. Germline lookup yields CDR1 SGHKS and CDR2 YYEKEE (reference sequence). The CDR3 loop spans 13 amino acids. V was clipped by 4 bases and J by 5 bases; unmatched bases: 4. CDR3 protein: CASSRTGVNEQYF. The CDR3 DNA reads TGTGCCAGCAGCCGGACAGGGGTTAACGAGCAGTACTTC.

Remarks on this clone: The junction shows a germline mismatch at one end, possibly a read error. This chain uses TRBV5-1 with TRBJ2-7; 9 bases match TRBD2. CDR1 SGHRS and CDR2 YFSETQ come from the germline V gene. The CDR3 length is 14 residues. DNA of the CDR3: TGCGCCAGCAGCTTGGACCGGGCGGGGGGGGCTAGGAGCTTC. It codes for CASSLDRAGGARSF.

The J gene is TRBJ2-5, the V gene TRBV6-6; D remains ambiguous. Trimming pared 6 bases from V and 1 base from J, leaving 3 bases between. CDR3 length: 11 amino acids. CDR1 is MNHNY, CDR2 SVGAGI, per germline (reference sequence). The CDR3 sequence: CASSLQETQYF. The DNA of the CDR3 is TGTGCCAGCAGCCTCCAAGAGACCCAGTACTTC.

The V and J genes are TRBV4-2 and TRBJ2-7; tentative D call: TRBD1 (5 bases). CDR3 size: 13 residues. V lost 7 bases to trimming and J lost 3 bases, with 13 bases between them. Germline loops: CDR1 LGHNA, CDR2 YNFKEQ. The CDR3 spells CASNQGSSYEQYF. The CDR3 DNA is TGTGCCAGCAACCAGGGCAGCAGCTACGAGCAGTACTTC.